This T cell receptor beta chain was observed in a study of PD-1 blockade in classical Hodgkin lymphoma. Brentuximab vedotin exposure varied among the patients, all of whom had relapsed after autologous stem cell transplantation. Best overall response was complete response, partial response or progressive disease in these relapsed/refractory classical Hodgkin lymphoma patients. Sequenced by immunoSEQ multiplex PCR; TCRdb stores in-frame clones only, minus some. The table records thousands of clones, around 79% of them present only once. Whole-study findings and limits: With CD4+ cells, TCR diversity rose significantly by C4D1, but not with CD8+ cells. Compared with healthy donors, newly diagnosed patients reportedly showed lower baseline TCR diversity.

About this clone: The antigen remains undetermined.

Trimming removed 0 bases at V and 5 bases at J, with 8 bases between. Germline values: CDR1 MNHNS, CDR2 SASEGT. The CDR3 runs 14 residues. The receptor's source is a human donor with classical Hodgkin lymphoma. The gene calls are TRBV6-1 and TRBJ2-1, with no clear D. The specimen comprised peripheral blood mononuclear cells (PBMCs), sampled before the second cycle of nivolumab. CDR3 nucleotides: TGTGCCAGCAGTGAAGCGCCAGTGGACAATGAGCAGTTCTTC. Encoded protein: CASSEAPVDNEQFF.